The 20 T cell receptor beta chains given below trace back to one sample, sequenced in a study of CD8 T cells in ankylosing spondylitis. MiXCR, run by TCRdb on the 5' RACE reads, gives a single entry per CDR3 protein. This sample carries roughly 280,000 distinct CDR3 sequences, 20% of them seen once, and the ten largest clones take around 8%. The sequencing input was blood, either unsorted or a sorted T cell fraction (not recorded which). The receptors derive from a male donor with ankylosing spondylitis or in good health (not recorded which).

This clonotype was seen a handful of times. The chain joins TRBV10-3 to TRBJ1-1; the match to TRBD1 covers 11 bases. Germline CDR1 and CDR2: ENHRY and SYGVKD. The ends lost 6 bases at V and 0 bases at J; junction bases unmatched: 6. The CDR3 runs to 16 residues. The CDR3 DNA sequence: TGTGCCATCAGGGGAAGGACAGGGGGCTTGAACACTGAAGCTTTCTTT. It is translated as CAIRGRTGGLNTEAFF.

The rearrangement links TRBV7-8 to TRBJ2-1, with D possibly matching TRBD2 (5 bases). The CDR3 totals 14 residues. Per the germline V gene, CDR1 is SGHVS and CDR2 is FQNEAQ. V shed 2 bases and J shed 6 bases, with 11 bases lying between them. Here the CDR3 reads CASSLSPSINEQFF. The CDR3 region has the DNA TGTGCCAGCAGCTTATCCCCTAGCATCAATGAGCAGTTCTTC. The whole variable domain, filled in from reference TRBV7-8 and TRBJ2-1, reads GAGVSQSPRYKVAKRGQDVALRCDPISGHVSLFWYQQALGQGPEFLTYFQNEAQLDKSGLPSDRFFAERPEGSVSTLKIQRTQQEDSAVYLCASSLSPSINEQFFGPGTRLTVL.

The chain employs TRBV11-2 and TRBJ1-4; D uncertain. Germline V lookup: CDR1 SGHAT, CDR2 FQNNGV. This CDR3 region has 14 residues. Trimming took off 3 bases at V and 2 bases at J, with 7 bases between the two ends. CDR3 sequence: CASSFAGTNEKLFF. CDR3 nucleotide sequence: TGTGCCAGCAGCTTCGCCGGGACTAATGAAAAACTGTTTTTT. Using reference TRBV11-2 and TRBJ1-4 for the parts outside the CDR3, the full variable domain is EAGVAQSPRYKIIEKRQSVAFWCNPISGHATLYWYQQILGQGPKLLIQFQNNGVVDDSQLPKDRFSAERLKGVDSTLKIQPAKLEDSAVYLCASSFAGTNEKLFFGSGTQLSVL.

This clonotype was observed a few times. The chain couples TRBV6-6 to TRBJ2-3; 8 bases are a match to TRBD1. The V gene's germline CDR1 is MNHNY and CDR2 SVGAGI (reference sequence). The CDR3 loop spans 13 amino acids. Losses at the gene ends were 3 bases for V and 10 bases for J; bases not matched to a gene: 6. The CDR3 nucleotides read TGTGCCAGCAGTTATGGCCAGGGGGCGTCGCAGTATTTT. As protein: CASSYGQGASQYF.

The genes are TRBV15 and TRBJ1-2; D unclear. The CDR3 length is 16 residues. The germline V and J ends were trimmed by 3 bases and 1 base, with 15 bases remaining between them. Germline CDR1 LNHNV, CDR2 YYDKDF (reference sequence). CDR3 DNA: TGTGCCACCAGCAGTGATCAGTCCCCAGGTAACTATGGCTACACCTTC. It codes for CATSSDQSPGNYGYTF.

This clonotype was detected once. The chain links TRBV7-8 to TRBJ1-5; 8 bases line up with TRBD1. V trimming: 5 bases; J trimming: 6 bases; junction bases outside the gene matches: 6. Germline CDR1 SGHVS, CDR2 FQNEAQ. The CDR3 sequence is 14 residues long. As DNA, the CDR3 is TGTGCCAGCAGCCTCTCGACAGGGGTTCAGCCCCAGCATTTT. Encoded protein: CASSLSTGVQPQHF.

This clonotype appeared many times. The chain is built from TRBV5-1 and TRBJ2-7, with D maybe TRBD1 (5 bases). Trimming shortened V by 7 bases and J by 0 bases, and 17 bases separated the two germline ends. CDR3 length: 15 residues. The germline gives CDR1 SGHRS, CDR2 YFSETQ. The CDR3 nucleotides read TGCGCCAGCCGAGTAGACAGTCTGAGCTCCTACGAGCAGTACGTC. It encodes CASRVDSLSSYEQYV.

There are a few counts of this clonotype. The rearrangement links TRBV29-1 to TRBJ2-3; D not resolved. With 1 base removed from V and 7 bases from J, the gap between germline ends came to 6 bases. Looked up from germline, CDR1 is SQVTM and CDR2 is ANQGSEA. The CDR3 spans 11 residues. The DNA for the CDR3 is TGCAGCGTTGAAGGCCTCTATACGCAGTATTTT. Encoded protein: CSVEGLYTQYF.

This clonotype was seen more than once but under ten times. CDR3 in amino acids: CASSLRAGDEKLFF. CDR3 DNA sequence: TGTGCCAGCAGCTTAAGGGCCGGGGATGAAAAACTGTTTTTT. This chain uses TRBV11-2 with TRBJ1-4; D not resolved. CDR1 is SGHAT, CDR2 FQNNGV, per germline. The CDR3 runs 14 residues. The V end lost 2 bases, the J end lost 6 bases, and 10 bases lay between the germline ends.

The chain carries TRBV20-1 and TRBJ1-2, with D maybe TRBD1 (5 bases). The CDR3 totals 13 residues. V shed 1 base and J shed 8 bases, with 14 bases lying between them. CDR1 DFQATT and CDR2 SNEGSKA come from the germline V gene (reference sequence). CDR3 in amino acids: CSARGGGEQGYTF. In DNA, the CDR3 is TGCAGTGCTAGAGGGGGAGGGGAACAGGGCTACACCTTC.

J is TRBJ2-1 and V is TRBV7-2, with D perhaps matching TRBD2 (5 bases). Germline CDR1 is SGHTA and CDR2 is FQGNSA. CDR3 size: 15 residues. Between the trimmed V and J ends, which lost 5 bases and 5 bases, there was a span of 16 bases. The CDR3 here is CASSPGLLPNNEQFF. CDR3 nucleotide sequence: TGTGCCAGCAGCCCCGGACTTCTCCCCAACAATGAGCAGTTCTTC.

The chain has TRBV7-2 and TRBJ1-4, with D uncertain. CDR1 is SGHTA and CDR2 is FQGNSA in the germline V gene. The V end lost 9 bases, the J end lost 7 bases, and 15 bases lay between the germline ends. The CDR3 contains 13 residues. In DNA form, the CDR3 reads TGTGCCAGTTCCCCGCCAGCTGGTGAAAAACTGTTTTTT. Translating it yields CASSPPAGEKLFF.

The V gene is TRBV25-1, the J gene TRBJ2-1; 9 positions match TRBD1. Trimming cost V 4 bases and J 4 bases; bases outside gene matches: 8. CDR1 is MGHDK and CDR2 is SYGVNS in the germline V gene. The CDR3 runs to 16 residues. The CDR3 sequence is CASSGGGQGRYNEQFF. The DNA of the CDR3 is TGTGCCAGCAGTGGGGGAGGACAGGGGAGGTACAATGAGCAGTTCTTC.

This clonotype was seen many times. This rearrangement joins TRBV6-5 to TRBJ1-2; 7 bases are a match to TRBD1. V shed 4 bases and J 4 bases; nucleotides not matched to a gene: 3. Germline V CDR1 and CDR2: MNHEY, SVGAGI. The CDR3 length is 13 residues. The CDR3 sequence is CASSSGQLYGYTF. The CDR3 nucleotides read TGTGCCAGCAGTTCGGGACAGCTCTATGGCTACACCTTC.

This clonotype was counted between two and nine times. This chain uses TRBV12-3 or TRBV12-4 with TRBJ2-2; 8 nucleotides agree with TRBD1. V shed 7 bases, J shed 1 base, and the junction held 5 bases outside the gene matches. The CDR3 is 15 residues long. CDR3 sequence: CASTPGTGNTGELFF. The CDR3 DNA reads TGTGCCAGCACCCCGGGGACAGGGAACACCGGGGAGCTGTTTTTT.

This clonotype has only one observation. J is TRBJ2-2 and V is TRBV19, with 8 positions matching TRBD2. The length of the CDR3 is 16 residues. CDR1 is LNHDA and CDR2 is SQIVND in the germline V gene (reference sequence). After removal of 2 bases from V and 3 bases from J, the junction contained 5 bases not matched to a gene. CDR3 in amino acids: CASSILAGGYTGELFF. The CDR3 DNA is TGTGCCAGTAGTATATTGGCGGGAGGTTACACCGGGGAGCTGTTTTTT.

The genes are TRBV7-6 and TRBJ1-1; D perhaps matches TRBD1 (5 bases). Trimming took off 5 bases at V and 4 bases at J, with 8 bases between the two ends. Germline CDR1 and CDR2: SGHVS and FNYEAQ. CDR3 length equals 12 residues. The CDR3 loop is CASSAGSTEAFF. CDR3 nucleotides: TGTGCCAGCAGCGCAGGGTCCACTGAAGCTTTCTTT.

This clonotype has a single count. This sequence joins TRBV7-2 and TRBJ1-5; D perhaps matches TRBD1 (5 bases). Trimming took off 3 bases at V and 6 bases at J, with 12 bases between the two ends. The CDR3 loop spans 14 amino acids. The germline gives CDR1 SGHTA, CDR2 FQGNSA. CDR3 DNA sequence: TGTGCCAGCAGCTTCGGCGACAGCCTTCAGCCCCAGCATTTT. This translates into CASSFGDSLQPQHF.

J is TRBJ2-7 and V is TRBV5-5; no firm D call. V dropped 0 bases and J dropped 1 base, with 5 bases sitting between them. CDR1 and CDR2 (germline): SGHKS, YYEKEE (reference sequence). The CDR3 sequence is 13 residues long. The CDR3 DNA is TGTGCCAGCAGCTTGGGGGTATCCTACGAGCAGTACGTC. It encodes CASSLGVSYEQYV.

This clonotype was recorded many times. The chain is built from TRBV20-1 and TRBJ1-2; the D is unclear. V was shortened by 2 bases and J by 0 bases, with 7 bases between the two germline ends. The CDR3 covers 13 residues. Germline assignment: CDR1 DFQATT and CDR2 SNEGSKA (reference sequence). CDR3 sequence reads: CSARPPANYGYTF. CDR3 nucleotides: TGCAGTGCTAGACCCCCCGCTAACTATGGCTACACCTTC.